Listed below are T cell receptor beta chains from one sample, sequenced in a study of blood T cell repertoires in COVID-19. Data came from immunoSEQ multiplex PCR; TCRdb stores just in-frame clones and leaves some out. This sample has roughly 120,000 clones; about 90% occur once, and the top ten carry approximately 4.2%. The specimen sequenced was peripheral blood. The receptor source for this set is a woman between 50 and 59 years old with acute or convalescent COVID-19. The CDR3 runs from the conserved cysteine through the conserved F or W. The D gene is left open where the match is weak. Only part of the rows carry a size: once, few, many, or a class if the clone is expanded.

j_call clone_size v_call d_call cdr3_nt cdr3_aa
TRBJ2-1 - TRBV2 TRBD2 TGTGCCAGCAGTGATAAGCGGGAGAGGACCTACAATGAGCAGTTCTTC CASSDKRERTYNEQFF
TRBJ2-2 - TRBV11-3 TRBD2 TGTGCCAGCAGCTTCGGCGGGGGGGGCGGGGAGCTGTTTTTT CASSFGGGGGELFF
TRBJ2-1 - TRBV18 - TGTGCCAGCTCAAGTCGAAGCGGGCTCGGGTCCTACAATGAGCAGTTCTTC CASSSRSGLGSYNEQFF
TRBJ2-1 - TRBV3-1/TRBV3-2 TRBD1 TGTGCCAGCAGCCAAGGGACAGGGGGATTTGAGCAGTTCTTC CASSQGTGGFEQFF
TRBJ1-5 - TRBV28 - TGTGCCAGCAGGTATGACAGTGTAGGCAATCAGCCCCAGCATTTT CASRYDSVGNQPQHF
TRBJ1-2 few TRBV5-6 TRBD1 TGTGCCAGCAGCTTGGCGGACAGGGACTATGGCTACACCTTC CASSLADRDYGYTF
TRBJ2-2 - TRBV11-3 - TGTGCCAGCAGCTGGAGAAGTGGGGAGCTGTTTTTT CASSWRSGELFF
TRBJ2-1 - TRBV9 TRBD1 TGTGCCAGCAGCGTAGCCGGGACGGAACAGGGGGCAGGGGAGCAGTTCTTC CASSVAGTEQGAGEQFF
TRBJ1-5 - TRBV30 - TGTGCCTGGAGTACGACATCCTCGAGTATTAGCAATCAGCCCCAGCATTTT CAWSTTSSSISNQPQHF
TRBJ1-1 few TRBV6-2/TRBV6-3 - TGTGCCAGCAGTTCCCGGGACAAACGGCATAAAACGAACACTGAAGCTTTCTTT CASSSRDKRHKTNTEAFF
TRBJ2-2 - TRBV11-3 - TGTGCCAGCAGCCCCATCACCGGGGAGCTGTTTTTT CASSPITGELFF
TRBJ2-7 - TRBV5-1 - TGCGCCAGCAGCTTGTCGTCCAGGGGAGGGGGGAGCTCCTACGAGCAGTACTTC CASSLSSRGGGSSYEQYF
TRBJ2-1 - TRBV19 TRBD2 TGTGCCAGTAGTATTAACGGACTAGCGGGAGCCCTCTCCTACAATGAGCAGTTCTTC CASSINGLAGALSYNEQFF
TRBJ2-3 - TRBV2 - TGTGCCAGCCGGAGGTACAGCAGCACAGATACGCAGTATTTT CASRRYSSTDTQYF
TRBJ2-2 - TRBV12-3/TRBV12-4 - TGTGCCAGCACTGACACCGGGGAGCTGTTTTTT CASTDTGELFF
TRBJ1-2 - TRBV18 TRBD1 TGTGCCAGCTCACCAATGACGACAGGGGGCGAGAGGTATGGCTACACCTTC CASSPMTTGGERYGYTF
TRBJ2-3 - TRBV10-3 - TGTGCCATCAGTTCTACAGATACGCAGTATTTT CAISSTDTQYF
TRBJ1-1 - TRBV15 - TGTGCCACCAGCAAAGGGAGGGTAGGTACTGAAGCTTTCTTT CATSKGRVGTEAFF
TRBJ2-5 - TRBV28 - TGTGCCAGCAGTTTATATTTCAACCAAGAGACCCAGTACTTC CASSLYFNQETQYF
TRBJ1-1 - TRBV29-1 - TGCAGCGCTGGCAGGGAGTTGAACACTGAAGCTTTCTTT CSAGRELNTEAFF
TRBJ1-2 - TRBV10-1 TRBD1 TGCGCCAGCAGTGCAACAGGGGACCCCTATGGCTACACCTTC CASSATGDPYGYTF
TRBJ2-3 - TRBV6-5 TRBD1 TGTGCCAGCAGTTACTCGGCAGGGGGATCAGATACGCAGTATTTT CASSYSAGGSDTQYF
TRBJ2-4 - TRBV11-2 TRBD2 TGTGCCAGCAGCTTGCCCCGGACTAGCGTAATCTTC CASSLPRTSVIF
TRBJ2-3 once TRBV21-1 - TGTGCCAGCAGCAAGCAAGCCGGGACTAGCGGGTACACAGATACGCAGTATTTT CASSKQAGTSGYTDTQYF